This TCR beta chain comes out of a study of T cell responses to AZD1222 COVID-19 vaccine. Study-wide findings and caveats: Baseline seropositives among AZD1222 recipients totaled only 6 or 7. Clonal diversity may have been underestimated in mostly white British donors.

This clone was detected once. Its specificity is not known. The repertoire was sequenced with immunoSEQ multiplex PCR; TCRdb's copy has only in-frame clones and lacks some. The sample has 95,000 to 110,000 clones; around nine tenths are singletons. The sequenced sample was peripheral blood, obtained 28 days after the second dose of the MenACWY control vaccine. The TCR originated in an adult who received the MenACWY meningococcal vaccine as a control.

Here the CDR3 DNA reads TGTGCCGGGTCCTCGGGGGACGCCTACGAGCAGTACTTC. Protein sequence: CAGSSGDAYEQYF. The chain combines TRBV6-5 with TRBJ2-7, with D possibly TRBD2 on 6 matching bases. CDR3 length equals 13 residues. Germline V gives CDR1 MNHEY, CDR2 SVGAGI. V dropped 11 bases and J dropped 2 bases, with 16 bases sitting between them.